This TCR beta chain was recorded in a study of blood T cell repertoires in COVID-19. The table lists this clone with a few counts. Per the original data handling: Nucleated cell counts were estimated from reference gene primer amplification. Clones were read by immunoSEQ multiplex PCR, and TCRdb kept only the in-frame ones, dropping some. V and J calls and clone size are as listed in that table; D and trimming were resolved from the DNA. This sample has some 260,000 clones, with about 85% found just once. The J segment lost 4 bases and the V segment lost 0 bases, leaving 3 bases of the junction unmatched. This CDR3 has 18 amino acids. Germline CDR1 reads MGHRA; CDR2 reads YSYEKL.

The sample consisted of peripheral blood. The chain carries TRBV4-1 and TRBJ2-6; 13 nucleotides agree with TRBD2. This TCR was sampled from a man younger than 30 with active or convalescent COVID-19. CDR3 coding DNA: TGCGCCAGCAGCCAAGATGGGACTAGCGGGGCCGGGGCCAACGTCCTGACTTTC. It translates to CASSQDGTSGAGANVLTF.